This paragraph reports one T cell receptor beta chain. The data are from a study of OX40 agonist ivuxolimab in advanced cancers. The overall study: Patients received ivuxolimab, an agonistic anti-OX40 (CD134) antibody. Subjects had a mean age of 60 years, with a range of 23 to 79; just over 80% were male.

Only in-frame clones appear in the TCRdb table, and some are missing; sequencing was by immunoSEQ multiplex PCR. The sample has 20,000 to 30,000 clones, approximately 79% seen once. Germline trimming cut 8 bases from V and 0 bases from J; bases unmatched to any gene: 10. Germline CDR1 MDHEN, CDR2 SYDVKM. The CDR3 contains 15 residues. This material consisted of CD4+ or CD8+ T cells sorted from blood, taken in a trial of the OX40 agonist ivuxolimab. This chain joins TRBV28 and TRBJ2-7; 7 bases align to TRBD1. This TCR came from an adult with an advanced solid tumor such as melanoma, head and neck, liver or kidney cancer. In nucleotides, the CDR3 is TGTGCCAGCCCCCCCACCGGGACAGACTCCTACGAGCAGTACTTC. Its translation is CASPPTGTDSYEQYF. The whole variable domain, filled in from reference TRBV28 and TRBJ2-7, reads DVKVTQSSRYLVKRTGEKVFLECVQDMDHENMFWYRQDPGLGLRLIYFSYDVKMKEKGDIPEGYSVSREKKERFSLILESASTNQTSMYLCASPPTGTDSYEQYFGPGTRLTVT.